The sequence of this TCR beta chain was determined in a study of blood T cells in healthy people across ages. Overall study context: Template switching captured about one barcoded beta molecule per two T cells. General study findings and limits: Long-lived and aged donors differed, with more naive CD4+ cells and higher diversity in the long-lived. The fall in TCR beta diversity per million T cells was roughly linear with age.

Note on this clonotype: What it binds is not known.

Russia was home to the donors, healthy Caucasian individuals aged about 6 to 90. A sample-barcoded 5' primer and a J-beta primer mix were used in a second PCR of roughly 6 to 11 cycles. TCRdb ran MiXCR on the 5' RACE reads and lists one entry per CDR3 protein. The data hold 700,000 to 900,000 distinct CDR3 sequences, with about 53% observed a single time. V was shortened by 6 bases and J by 10 bases, with 10 bases between the two germline ends. Germline loops: CDR1 MNHEY, CDR2 SMNVEV (reference sequence). This CDR3 has 12 amino acids. The V call is TRBV27, the J call TRBJ1-6; D uncertain. The sample was blood. The sequence was collected from a man aged 80 or over in good health. CDR3 bases: TGTGCCAGCAGGACTTTTACCTCACCCCTCCACTTT. Translated, it gives CASRTFTSPLHF.